This is a list of T cell receptor beta chains from one sample in a study of spatial heterogeneity in lung cancer. TCRdb redid the calling of the 5' RACE reads with MiXCR, one entry per CDR3 protein. Of about 32,000 distinct CDR3 sequences listed, under 11% are singletons. This material consisted of PBMCs, taken at follow-up. These receptors were obtained from a female donor with early-stage non-small cell lung cancer. The CDR3 runs from the conserved cysteine through the conserved F or W.

j_call,v_call,cdr3_aa
TRBJ2-1,TRBV11-2,CASSSHYSSCYNEQFF
TRBJ2-3,TRBV2,CASSDGQGENTDTQYF
TRBJ1-5,TRBV6-1,CASSGLRGNQPQHF
TRBJ2-6,TRBV7-9,CASSEKDSSLSGAYVLTF
TRBJ2-3,TRBV9,CASSVTLGADTQYF
TRBJ2-5,TRBV4-3,CASSTRPQETQYF
TRBJ2-1,TRBV27,CASSQQRGIYNEQFF
TRBJ2-1,TRBV20-1,CSARDTRGPNEQFF
TRBJ2-3,TRBV28,CASSQIAGGTDTQYF
TRBJ1-1,TRBV11-1,CASSFKGSYAFF
TRBJ1-1,TRBV28,CASRLWGDTERDTEAFF
TRBJ1-3,TRBV10-3,CAISEPTTGNTIYF
TRBJ1-2,TRBV5-1,CASSPDGTGKSYTF
TRBJ1-1,TRBV9,CASSSRGVTEAFF
TRBJ2-7,TRBV6-5,CASSRGTGFNEQYF
TRBJ2-3,TRBV7-3,CASSLIAGGPGDTQYF